This TCR beta chain derives from a study of blood T cell repertoires in COVID-19. In the study overall: Collection of acute and convalescent COVID-19 samples took place in the United States, Italy and Spain.

V lost 6 bases, J lost 10 bases, and 8 bases stayed unmatched. Germline values: CDR1 MNHNY, CDR2 SVGAGI (reference sequence). The CDR3 consists of 14 residues. In the authors' workflow: Reference gene primer amplification gave estimated nucleated cell counts. Method: immunoSEQ multiplex PCR; TCRdb's copy keeps in-frame clones and lacks some. The V and J calls and clone size are taken from that table; D and trimming were inferred from the DNA. The sample yields under 200,000 clones, 88% seen once. This sequence originates from a man younger than 30 with active or convalescent COVID-19. The sample was peripheral blood. This chain connects TRBV6-6 to TRBJ1-6; 8 bases line up with TRBD1. The CDR3 DNA sequence: TGTGCCAGCAGCAGGGGGCAGGAAGGATCACCCCTCCACTTT. This sequence encodes CASSRGQEGSPLHF.